Each of the 29 T cell receptor beta chains below was sequenced from the same sample in a study of blood T cell repertoires in COVID-19. Clones were read by immunoSEQ multiplex PCR, and TCRdb kept only the in-frame ones, dropping some. The profile shows approximately 70,000 clones, roughly 90% of them singletons. Sequencing input: peripheral blood. These receptors were taken from a middle-aged man with COVID-19, enrolled during active disease.

The rearrangement joins TRBV3-1 (or the pseudogene TRBV3-2) to TRBJ2-7; no clear D gene. Trimming took off 4 bases at V and 6 bases at J, with 10 bases between the two ends. The CDR3 runs 12 residues. Germline CDR1 is LGHDT and CDR2 is YNNKEL (reference sequence). CDR3 bases: TGTGCCAGCAGCCCTAGGCGAGGCGAGCAGTACTTC. Amino acids: CASSPRRGEQYF.

The chain recombines TRBV5-1 with TRBJ1-4, with a tentative D call TRBD1 (6 bases). V lost 0 bases and J lost 7, with 10 bases in between. The CDR3 is 14 residues long. The V gene's germline CDR1 is SGHRS and CDR2 YFSETQ. As DNA, the CDR3 is TGCGCCAGCAGCTTGGGAGGGGGTGGTGAAAAACTGTTTTTT. It yields the protein CASSLGGGGEKLFF.

The V call is TRBV5-5, the J call TRBJ1-1; D remains unclear. Germline V CDR1 and CDR2: SGHKS, YYEKEE (reference sequence). V lost 4 bases and J 5 bases, leaving 18 bases between the germline ends. The CDR3 runs to 15 residues. CDR3: CASSPGGGTVTEAFF. CDR3 coding DNA: TGTGCCAGCAGCCCCGGAGGAGGAACGGTAACTGAAGCTTTCTTT.

The V gene is TRBV18, the J gene TRBJ1-4, with 7 bases identical to TRBD1. Germline CDR1 is KGHSH and CDR2 is LQKENI. V dropped 3 bases and J dropped 0; count of bases not matched to a gene: 7. This CDR3 has 17 residues. The CDR3 region is CASSPQQGFATNEKLFF. In DNA form, the CDR3 reads TGTGCCAGCTCACCGCAACAGGGGTTTGCAACTAATGAAAAACTGTTTTTT.

J is TRBJ1-2 and V is TRBV10-3; TRBD1 aligns across 8 bases. V dropped 3 bases and J dropped 5; count of bases not matched to a gene: 5. The CDR3 is made up of 14 amino acids. Germline V CDR1 and CDR2: ENHRY, SYGVKD. CDR3 in DNA: TGTGCCATCAGTGAAGGCAGGGGGCTGTATGGCTACACCTTC. Translation: CAISEGRGLYGYTF.

This clone was found once. This chain joins TRBV3-1 (or the pseudogene TRBV3-2) and TRBJ2-2, with 7 nucleotides matching TRBD2. After removal of 6 bases from V and 7 bases from J, the junction contained 14 bases not matched to a gene. This CDR3 has 16 amino acids. CDR1 is LGHDT, CDR2 YNNKEL, per germline (reference sequence). CDR3 nucleotide sequence: TGTGCCAGCAGTCAGACGACGGGGAGGGGAGGCGGGGAGCTGTTTTTT. Translated, it gives CASSQTTGRGGGELFF.

Concerning this clone itself: A read error may account for a junction end that differs from germline. CDR3 protein: CATSIRDRLFAF. In nucleotides, the CDR3 is TGTGCCACCAGCATTAGAGATCGGTTATTCGCCTTC. The rearrangement links TRBV15 to TRBJ1-2, with unresolved D. The CDR3 extends over 12 amino acids. The germline CDR1 and CDR2 sequences are LNHNV and YYDKDF (reference sequence).

The chain's CDR3 is CAWSLPPGEAFF. CDR3 DNA: TGTGCCTGGTCACTTCCACCGGGAGAAGCTTTCTTT. The rearrangement joins TRBV30 to TRBJ1-1, with D unclear. CDR1 is GTSNPN, CDR2 SVGIG, per germline (reference sequence). This CDR3 is built from 12 residues. V lost 5 bases, J lost 8 bases, and 15 bases lay in between.

The genes are TRBV5-1 and TRBJ2-5; 12 positions match TRBD1. The V segment lost 4 bases and the J segment 4 bases; nucleotides outside the gene matches: 5. CDR1 is SGHRS, CDR2 YFSETQ, per germline. This CDR3 region has 15 residues. CDR3 region: CASSPGTGGRETQYF. The CDR3, as DNA: TGCGCCAGCAGCCCCGGGACAGGGGGCAGAGAGACCCAGTACTTC.

The chain carries TRBV5-1 and TRBJ2-6; D is unresolved. The CDR3 spans 15 residues. Trimming removed 0 bases from V and 0 bases from J, with 4 bases in between. Looked up from germline, CDR1 is SGHRS and CDR2 is YFSETQ. Here the CDR3 reads CASSLGDSGANVLTF. Here the CDR3 DNA reads TGCGCCAGCAGCTTGGGAGACTCTGGGGCCAACGTCCTGACTTTC.

The CDR3 is CASSYGQVRNIQYF. DNA of the CDR3: TGCGCCAGCAGCTACGGACAGGTGCGGAACATTCAGTACTTC. This rearrangement joins TRBV5-1 to TRBJ2-4; 7 nucleotides match TRBD1. The length of the CDR3 is 14 residues. V lost 3 bases and J lost 7; bases outside the gene matches: 7. CDR1 SGHRS and CDR2 YFSETQ come from the germline V gene.

The chain couples TRBV5-4 to TRBJ1-2; weak D call: TRBD1 (5 bases). Germline CDR1 reads SGHNT; CDR2 reads YYREEE (reference sequence). Trimming stripped 5 bases from V and 2 bases from J, with 16 bases between. The CDR3 totals 15 residues. CDR3 sequence reads: CASSPPRPGNYGYTF. The CDR3 coding sequence is TGTGCCAGCAGTCCGCCCCGACCAGGGAACTATGGCTACACCTTC.

This clone was counted only a few times. This chain links TRBV12-3 or TRBV12-4 with TRBJ1-2; D gene uncertain. V was cut by 7 bases and J by 2 bases, with 11 bases left in between. The CDR3 extends over 13 amino acids. CDR3 nucleotide sequence: TGTGCCAGCACCCTAACAGAGAACTATGGCTACACCTTC. It specifies CASTLTENYGYTF.

V is TRBV30 and J is TRBJ1-2; D is undetermined. The CDR3 runs 12 residues. The germline V gene encodes CDR1 GTSNPN and CDR2 SVGIG (reference sequence). Deletions cut 0 bases from V and 7 bases from J, with 9 bases between. The CDR3 here is CAWSVNSPGYTF. The CDR3 DNA sequence: TGTGCCTGGAGTGTTAACTCTCCTGGCTACACCTTC.

CDR3 sequence: CASSLGREVHNEQFF. DNA of the CDR3: TGTGCCAGCAGCTTAGGCAGGGAGGTCCACAATGAGCAGTTCTTC. The chain combines TRBV5-4 with TRBJ2-1; possible D gene TRBD2, 6 bases. Trimming removed 2 bases at V and 5 bases at J, with 14 bases between. Germline CDR1 reads SGHNT; CDR2 reads YYREEE (reference sequence). The CDR3 contains 15 residues.

The chain has TRBV9 and TRBJ1-4; no reliable D call. Germline V gene lookup returns CDR1 SGDLS and CDR2 YYNGEE. Deletions cut 6 bases from V and 6 bases from J, with 18 bases between. The CDR3 contains 15 residues. The CDR3 sequence: CASNILGVPHEKLFF. DNA of the CDR3: TGTGCCAGCAACATACTCGGGGTCCCCCATGAAAAACTGTTTTTT.

CDR3 in DNA: TGTGCCAGCAGTTTAGGGGGGGGCCCTGGAAACACCATATATTTT. The encoded protein is CASSLGGGPGNTIYF. The V and J genes are TRBV28 and TRBJ1-3, with D possibly matching TRBD1 (6 bases). The CDR3 consists of 15 residues. Germline V gene sequence: CDR1 MDHEN, CDR2 SYDVKM. V was shortened by 2 bases and J by 2 bases, with 10 bases between the two germline ends.

The rearrangement links TRBV5-1 to TRBJ2-1; 8 bases map to TRBD2. This CDR3 is 15 amino acids long. Germline V gene sequence: CDR1 SGHRS, CDR2 YFSETQ. Trimming removed 2 bases from V and 5 bases from J; junction bases left unmatched: 6. This chain's CDR3 is CASSFSGETNNEQFF. The CDR3, as DNA: TGCGCCAGCAGCTTTAGCGGGGAAACCAACAATGAGCAGTTCTTC.

The V call is TRBV3-1 (or the pseudogene TRBV3-2), the J call TRBJ2-5; 8 bases are a match to TRBD1. CDR3 size: 14 residues. V dropped 0 bases and J dropped 10; count of bases not matched to a gene: 7. CDR1 is LGHDT, CDR2 YNNKEL, per germline (reference sequence). This CDR3 reads CASSQEGTGGGQYF. CDR3 sequence (DNA): TGTGCCAGCAGCCAAGAGGGGACAGGTGGGGGCCAGTACTTC.

V is TRBV6-5 and J is TRBJ2-7, with no clear D. The ends were cut back, 0 bases at V and 4 bases at J, with 7 bases in the middle. Germline V lookup: CDR1 MNHEY, CDR2 SVGAGI. This CDR3 spans 13 amino acids. The CDR3 nucleotides are TGTGCCAGCAGTTACTCGATGAGTTACGAGCAGTACTTC. Protein sequence: CASSYSMSYEQYF.

Here the CDR3 reads CASRGMQGGDEKLFF. The CDR3 region has the DNA TGTGCCAGCAGGGGGATGCAGGGAGGAGATGAAAAACTGTTTTTT. The genes are TRBV6-5 and TRBJ1-4, with D possibly being TRBD1 (5 bases). The germline V and J ends were trimmed by 6 bases and 6 bases, with 17 bases remaining between them. This CDR3 is built from 15 residues. CDR1 and CDR2 (germline): MNHEY, SVGAGI.

The rearrangement joins TRBV19 to TRBJ2-7; D unresolved. The ends were cut back, 5 bases at V and 3 bases at J, with 11 bases in the middle. Germline CDR1 reads LNHDA; CDR2 reads SQIVND (reference sequence). CDR3 size: 13 residues. In DNA, the CDR3 is TGTGCCAGTAGTGACCGACAAGTCTACGAGCAGTACTTC. Its translation is CASSDRQVYEQYF.

The chain couples TRBV5-1 to TRBJ1-1; D unclear. CDR3 length equals 13 residues. The V gene lost 1 base and the J gene lost 3 bases, with 7 bases spanning the gap. Germline CDR1 is SGHRS and CDR2 is YFSETQ. Here the CDR3 reads CASSLISYTEAFF. The CDR3 DNA follows: TGCGCCAGCAGCTTGATTTCGTACACTGAAGCTTTCTTT.

This chain connects TRBV30 to TRBJ2-3, with 8 bases aligning to TRBD2. After removal of 0 bases from V and 1 base from J, the junction contained 3 bases not matched to a gene. Looked up from germline, CDR1 is GTSNPN and CDR2 is SVGIG (reference sequence). The CDR3 runs to 15 residues. The CDR3 coding sequence is TGTGCCTGGAGTGTATTCGGGGGGGGCACAGATACGCAGTATTTT. Translating gives CAWSVFGGGTDTQYF.

V is TRBV6-5 and J is TRBJ1-1, with TRBD1 identical over 7 bases. The CDR3 contains 15 residues. V gave up 6 bases and J gave up 0 bases; unmatched junction bases: 7. The V gene's germline CDR1 is MNHEY and CDR2 SVGAGI. The CDR3 sequence: CASRSRTGMNTEAFF. In DNA, the CDR3 is TGTGCCAGCAGATCAAGGACAGGAATGAACACTGAAGCTTTCTTT.

This clone was recorded once. The CDR3 is CASSQERVGDQETQYF. The CDR3 coding sequence is TGTGCCAGCAGCCAAGAAAGGGTCGGGGACCAAGAGACCCAGTACTTC. This sequence joins TRBV3-1 (or the pseudogene TRBV3-2) and TRBJ2-5; perhaps TRBD2 as D (5 bases). Trimming left V 0 bases short and J 0 bases short, with 11 bases between. CDR3 size: 16 residues. Germline-derived CDR1 and CDR2 are LGHDT and YNNKEL (reference sequence).

The chain uses TRBV3-1 (or the pseudogene TRBV3-2) and TRBJ1-2; no reliable D call. The CDR3 runs 13 residues. Germline CDR1 and CDR2: LGHDT and YNNKEL (reference sequence). V lost 0 bases to trimming and J lost 8 bases, with 10 bases between them. In DNA form, the CDR3 reads TGTGCCAGCAGCCAAGATTATGCGGGGGGCTACACCTTC. Protein: CASSQDYAGGYTF.

This rearrangement joins TRBV6-5 to TRBJ1-4; perhaps TRBD1 as D (5 bases). Trimming took 6 bases from V and 4 from J, leaving 12 bases between them. The germline CDR1 and CDR2 sequences are MNHEY and SVGAGI. The CDR3 totals 14 residues. CDR3 loop: CASSSQDGNEKLFF. The CDR3 region has the DNA TGTGCCAGCAGCTCACAGGACGGTAATGAAAAACTGTTTTTT.

The chain carries TRBV5-1 and TRBJ2-7; TRBD1 matches at 7 bases. J gave up 6 bases and V 1 base, and 10 bases lay outside the gene matches. The CDR3 is made up of 15 amino acids. CDR1 SGHRS and CDR2 YFSETQ come from the germline V gene. CDR3 nucleotide sequence: TGCGCCAGCAGCTTGTTACAGGGGCCTTGGGTCGAGCAGTACTTC. This translates into CASSLLQGPWVEQYF.